The T cell receptor (beta chain) under discussion was sequenced for a study of OX40 agonist ivuxolimab in advanced cancers. Here immunoSEQ multiplex PCR was the method, and the copy in TCRdb shows in-frame clones only, minus some. The sample holds about 73,000 clones, 65% to 90% seen once. Germline CDR1 MNHNS, CDR2 SASEGT. The CDR3 has 15 residues. The V gene end was trimmed by 6 bases and the J gene end by 2 bases; junction bases not matched to a gene: 4. The chain combines TRBV6-1 with TRBJ2-3, with 11 nucleotides matching TRBD2. This clonotype originated in an adult with an advanced solid tumor such as melanoma, head and neck, liver or kidney cancer. Sequencing was performed on CD4+ or CD8+ T cells sorted from blood, taken in a trial of the OX40 agonist ivuxolimab. CDR3 DNA: TGTGCCAGCAGCCTGGGACTAGCGGTCACAGATACGCAGTATTTT. Translation: CASSLGLAVTDTQYF.